This TCR beta chain was documented in a study of cytomegalovirus exposure and HLA in healthy donors. As for the study in general: From HLA-typed donors, an early data release held some 91 million unique TCRs. Study observations and caveats: TCR beta V segments were, for the most part, productive about 87% or about 30% of the time in an earlier analysis. There were some 150 TCR beta chains listed as cytomegalovirus-associated.

With regard to this clone: What it binds is not known.

PCR amplification relied on 60 Vbeta primers (plus 13 Jbeta primers). The data were produced by immunoSEQ multiplex PCR, yet TCRdb's version contains in-frame clones alone and is incomplete. The repertoire holds 130,000 or so clones, more than 70% seen once, with approximately 0.86% in the top ten. Germline CDR1 reads LNHDA; CDR2 reads SQIVND (reference sequence). V gave up 3 bases and J gave up 8 bases; unmatched junction bases: 8. This CDR3 is built from 16 residues. The receptor's source is a woman aged 60-75 years in good health and CMV-seronegative. The chain is built from TRBV19 and TRBJ2-4; 12 bases match TRBD2. The material sequenced was PBMCs. CDR3 sequence reads: CASSIPLAGGIYIQYF. The DNA for the CDR3 is TGTGCCAGTAGTATCCCCCTAGCGGGAGGGATTTACATTCAGTACTTC.